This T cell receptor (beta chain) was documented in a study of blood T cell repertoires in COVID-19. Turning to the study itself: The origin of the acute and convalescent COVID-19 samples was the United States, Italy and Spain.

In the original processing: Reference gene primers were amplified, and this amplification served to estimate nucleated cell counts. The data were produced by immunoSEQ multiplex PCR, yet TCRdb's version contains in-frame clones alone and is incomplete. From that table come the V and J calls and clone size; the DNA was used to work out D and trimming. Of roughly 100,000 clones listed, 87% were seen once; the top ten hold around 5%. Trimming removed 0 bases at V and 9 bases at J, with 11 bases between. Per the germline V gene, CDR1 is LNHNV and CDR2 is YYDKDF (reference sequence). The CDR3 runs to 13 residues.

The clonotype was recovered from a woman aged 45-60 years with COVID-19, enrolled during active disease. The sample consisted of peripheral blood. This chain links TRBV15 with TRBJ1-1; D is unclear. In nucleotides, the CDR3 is TGTGCCACCAGCAGAGATTTGGGAGGTAAAGCTTTCTTT. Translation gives CATSRDLGGKAFF.